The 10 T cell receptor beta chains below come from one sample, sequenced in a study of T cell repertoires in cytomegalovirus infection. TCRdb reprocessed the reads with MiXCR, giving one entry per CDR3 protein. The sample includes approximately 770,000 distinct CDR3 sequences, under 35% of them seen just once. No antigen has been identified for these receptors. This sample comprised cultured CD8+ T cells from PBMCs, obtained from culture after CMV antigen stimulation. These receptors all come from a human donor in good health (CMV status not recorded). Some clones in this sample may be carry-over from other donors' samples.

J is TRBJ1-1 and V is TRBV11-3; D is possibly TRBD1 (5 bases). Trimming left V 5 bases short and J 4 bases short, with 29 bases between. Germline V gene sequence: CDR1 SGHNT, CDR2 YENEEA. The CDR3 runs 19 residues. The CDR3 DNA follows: TGTGCCAGCAGCCCCCCAAAGGGCAGGGCTGTAGTTGGGGGCACTGAAGCTTTCTTT. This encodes CASSPPKGRAVVGGTEAFF. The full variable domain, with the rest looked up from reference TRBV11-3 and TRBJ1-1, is EAGVVQSPRYKIIEKKQPVAFWCNPISGHNTLYWYLQNLGQGPELLIRYENEEAVDDSQLPKDRFSAERLKGVDSTLKIQPAELGDSAVYLCASSPPKGRAVVGGTEAFFGQGTRLTVV.

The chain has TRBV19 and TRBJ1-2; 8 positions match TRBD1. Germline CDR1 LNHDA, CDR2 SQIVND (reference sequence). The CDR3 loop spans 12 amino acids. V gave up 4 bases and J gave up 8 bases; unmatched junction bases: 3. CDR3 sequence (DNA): TGTGCCAGTAGTACGGGACAGGCCGGCTACACCTTC. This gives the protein CASSTGQAGYTF.

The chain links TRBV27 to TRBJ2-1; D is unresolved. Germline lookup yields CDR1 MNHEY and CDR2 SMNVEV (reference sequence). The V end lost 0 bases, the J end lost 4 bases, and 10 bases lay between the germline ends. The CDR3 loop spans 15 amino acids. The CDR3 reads CASSLSTVPYNEQFF. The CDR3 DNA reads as TGTGCCAGCAGTTTATCTACCGTTCCTTACAATGAGCAGTTCTTC.

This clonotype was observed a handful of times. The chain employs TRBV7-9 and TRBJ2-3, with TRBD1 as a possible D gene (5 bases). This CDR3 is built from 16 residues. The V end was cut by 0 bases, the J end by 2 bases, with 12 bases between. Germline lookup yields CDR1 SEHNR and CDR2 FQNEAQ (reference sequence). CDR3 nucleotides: TGTGCCAGCAGCTTAGCGCTCGGACAAGACACAGATACGCAGTATTTT. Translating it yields CASSLALGQDTDTQYF.

This CDR3 is CASSRGAYSGNTIYF. CDR3 sequence (DNA): TGCGCCAGCAGCCGTGGGGCCTACTCTGGAAACACCATATATTTT. The genes are TRBV4-3 and TRBJ1-3; D may be TRBD1 (5 bases). Germline CDR1 and CDR2: LGHNA and YSLEER. This CDR3 has 15 amino acids. V dropped 4 bases and J dropped 0 bases, with 10 bases sitting between them.

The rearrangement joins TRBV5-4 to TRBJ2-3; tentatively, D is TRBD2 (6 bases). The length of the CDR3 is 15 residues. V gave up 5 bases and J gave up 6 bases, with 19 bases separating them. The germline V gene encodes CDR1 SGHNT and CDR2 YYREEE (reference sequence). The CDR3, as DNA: TGTGCCAGCAGACTAGCCGGGCAGAACCTCGATACGCAGTATTTT. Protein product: CASRLAGQNLDTQYF.

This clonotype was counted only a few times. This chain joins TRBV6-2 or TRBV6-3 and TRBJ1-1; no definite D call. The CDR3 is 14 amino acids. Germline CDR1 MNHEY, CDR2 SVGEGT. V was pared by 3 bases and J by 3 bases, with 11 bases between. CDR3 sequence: CASSYTIRDTEAFF. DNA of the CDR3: TGTGCCAGCAGTTATACGATCCGGGACACTGAAGCTTTCTTT.

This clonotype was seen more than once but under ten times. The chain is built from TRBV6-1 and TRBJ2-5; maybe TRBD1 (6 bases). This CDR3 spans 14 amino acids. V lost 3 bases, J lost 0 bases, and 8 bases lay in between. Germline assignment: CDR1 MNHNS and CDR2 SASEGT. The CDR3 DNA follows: TGTGCCAGCAGTGACTGGACAGACCAAGAGACCCAGTACTTC. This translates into CASSDWTDQETQYF.

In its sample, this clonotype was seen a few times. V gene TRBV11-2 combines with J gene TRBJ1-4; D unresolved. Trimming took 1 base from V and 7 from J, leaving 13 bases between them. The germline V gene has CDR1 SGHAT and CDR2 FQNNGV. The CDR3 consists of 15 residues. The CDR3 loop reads CASSLGRSKREKLFF. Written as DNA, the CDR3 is TGTGCCAGCAGCTTAGGGCGGTCTAAACGTGAAAAACTGTTTTTT. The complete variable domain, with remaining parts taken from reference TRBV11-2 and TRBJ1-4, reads EAGVAQSPRYKIIEKRQSVAFWCNPISGHATLYWYQQILGQGPKLLIQFQNNGVVDDSQLPKDRFSAERLKGVDSTLKIQPAKLEDSAVYLCASSLGRSKREKLFFGSGTQLSVL.

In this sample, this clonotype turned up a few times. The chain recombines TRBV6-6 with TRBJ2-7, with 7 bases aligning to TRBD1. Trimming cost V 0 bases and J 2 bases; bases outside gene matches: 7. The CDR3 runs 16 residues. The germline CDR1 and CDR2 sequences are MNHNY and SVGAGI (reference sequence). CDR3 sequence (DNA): TGTGCCAGCAGTTACTCGGGCAGGGGGTATACCTACGAGCAGTACTTC. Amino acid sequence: CASSYSGRGYTYEQYF.